A selection of T cell receptor beta chains follows, all from one sample in a study of post-analysis software for immune sequencing data. One entry per CDR3 protein results from TCRdb running MiXCR on the PCR reads. In the table there are about 540,000 distinct CDR3 sequences, roughly 34% of which are singletons. The material sequenced was blood. These receptors all come from a girl between 2 and 17 years old with multiple sclerosis. The CDR3 runs from the conserved cysteine through the conserved F or W. A D gene is named only where the DNA matches it firmly. The size of a clone is reported for some rows only, either as once, few or many, or as a class for expanded clones.

>few|TRBV20-1|TRBJ2-7|NA
CSASEGIGEQYF
TGCAGTGCTAGCGAGGGGATAGGCGAGCAGTACTTC
>few|TRBV29-1|TRBJ1-1|NA
CSVRPASEAFF
TGCAGCGTTCGTCCTGCGAGTGAAGCTTTCTTT
>NA|TRBV4-1|TRBJ2-4|NA
CASSQDWGTEWNAKNIQYF
TGCGCCAGCAGCCAAGATTGGGGGACCGAGTGGAATGCCAAAAACATTCAGTACTTC
>NA|TRBV20-1|TRBJ1-1|NA
CSAEGSANTEAFF
TGCAGTGCCGAAGGCTCCGCGAACACTGAAGCTTTCTTT
>many|TRBV29-1|TRBJ2-1|NA
CSVESLEEQFF
TGCAGCGTTGAATCACTAGAAGAGCAGTTCTTC
>once|TRBV6-1|TRBJ2-1|NA
CASSEARIGNNEQFF
TGTGCCAGCAGTGAAGCTCGTATAGGTAACAATGAGCAGTTCTTC
>few|TRBV25-1|TRBJ2-1|TRBD1
CASRMTGPYNEQFF
TGTGCCAGCAGGATGACAGGGCCCTACAATGAGCAGTTCTTC
>few|TRBV4-1|TRBJ2-5|TRBD2
CASSQQAPTSGGETQYF
TGCGCCAGCAGCCAACAAGCTCCGACTAGCGGGGGAGAGACCCAGTACTTC
>few|TRBV6-6|TRBJ1-1|NA
CASSYSGSMAFF
TGTGCCAGCAGTTACTCAGGGTCGATGGCTTTCTTT
>NA|TRBV20-1|TRBJ2-5|NA
CSANPRNLYQETQYF
TGCAGTGCTAATCCAAGAAACCTGTACCAAGAGACCCAGTACTTC
>NA|TRBV5-1|TRBJ1-1|NA
CASSVQELNTEAFF
TGCGCCAGCAGCGTGCAGGAATTGAACACTGAAGCTTTCTTT
>few|TRBV18|TRBJ2-5|TRBD1
CASSPPEGTGDQYF
TGTGCCAGCTCACCACCGGAAGGGACAGGGGACCAGTACTTC
>NA|TRBV6-6|TRBJ1-5|NA
CAANKGSQPQHF
TGTGCCGCCAATAAAGGGTCTCAGCCCCAGCATTTT
>NA|TRBV27|TRBJ2-3|TRBD2
CASSRKLAGFTDTQYF
TGTGCCAGCAGCCGCAAACTAGCGGGCTTCACAGATACGCAGTATTTT
>NA|TRBV5-1|TRBJ2-5|TRBD2
CASSLEPGLAGQETQYF
TGCGCCAGCAGCTTGGAACCGGGACTAGCGGGGCAAGAGACCCAGTACTTC
>NA|TRBV11-3|TRBJ2-1|NA
CASSLVRVEQFF
TGTGCCAGCAGCTTAGTGCGGGTTGAGCAGTTCTTC
>NA|TRBV5-1|TRBJ2-7|NA
CASSLEGREQYF
TGCGCCAGCAGCTTGGAGGGGAGGGAGCAGTACTTC
>few|TRBV29-1|TRBJ2-7|NA
CSVEDQGSSYEQYF
TGCAGCGTTGAAGATCAAGGGAGCTCCTACGAGCAGTACTTC
>NA|TRBV3-1|TRBJ2-3|NA
CASSLDRTTDTQYF
TGTGCCAGCAGCTTGGACAGAACCACAGATACGCAGTATTTT
>few|TRBV28|TRBJ2-6|NA
CASTRVHSGANVLTF
TGTGCCAGCACTAGAGTCCACTCTGGGGCCAACGTCCTGACTTTC
>NA|TRBV20-1|TRBJ1-5|NA
CSAPEGQAHQPQHF
TGCAGTGCCCCCGAGGGGCAGGCTCATCAGCCCCAGCATTTT
>NA|TRBV20-1|TRBJ2-1|TRBD2
CSAGVAGTSYNEQFF
TGCAGTGCAGGGGTAGCGGGGACTTCCTACAATGAGCAGTTCTTC
>many|TRBV2|TRBJ2-5|NA
CASGIGPETQYF
TGTGCCAGCGGGATTGGGCCGGAGACCCAGTACTTC
>few|TRBV5-1|TRBJ2-1|NA
CASSTTQGGVVNEQFF
TGCGCCAGCAGCACGACACAGGGGGGGGTAGTGAATGAGCAGTTCTTC
>few|TRBV6-1|TRBJ2-7|NA
CASTEGPSIHEQYF
TGTGCCAGCACCGAGGGGCCATCCATCCACGAGCAGTACTTC
>NA|TRBV28|TRBJ2-3|TRBD1
CTSSLGQGYTDTQYF
TGTACCAGCAGTTTAGGACAGGGATACACAGATACGCAGTATTTT
>NA|TRBV15|TRBJ2-3|TRBD2
CATSRDDRLAGGQDTDTQYF
TGTGCCACCAGCAGAGACGATCGACTAGCGGGGGGGCAGGACACAGATACGCAGTATTTT
>NA|TRBV7-2|TRBJ2-5|TRBD1
CASSWGTGEETQYF
TGTGCCAGCAGCTGGGGGACAGGGGAAGAGACCCAGTACTTC
>many|TRBV5-6|TRBJ2-1|TRBD2
CASSSGLGSYNEQFF
TGTGCCAGCAGCTCCGGACTAGGCTCCTACAATGAGCAGTTCTTC
>NA|TRBV11-1|TRBJ1-5|NA
CASSLETNQPQHF
TGTGCCAGCAGCTTAGAGACAAATCAGCCCCAGCATTTT
>once|TRBV5-6|TRBJ2-7|NA
CASSFTGSCEQYF
TGTGCCAGCAGCTTTACAGGGTCCTGCGAGCAGTACTTC
>NA|TRBV9|TRBJ2-7|TRBD1
CASSMTTGLNEQYF
TGTGCCAGCAGCATGACGACAGGGCTGAACGAGCAGTACTTC
>few|TRBV5-6|TRBJ2-7|NA
CASGPEGSYEQYF
TGTGCCAGCGGACCTGAGGGCTCCTACGAGCAGTACTTC
>NA|TRBV20-1|TRBJ1-5|NA
CSATLGGTQPQHF
TGCAGTGCGACCTTAGGGGGGACTCAGCCCCAGCATTTT
>few|TRBV6-6|TRBJ2-3|NA
CASSRLPATDTQYF
TGTGCCAGCAGTAGGCTCCCGGCCACAGATACGCAGTATTTT
>few|TRBV7-3|TRBJ2-6|NA
CASRLGGPSGANVLTF
TGTGCCAGCAGATTGGGGGGGCCCTCTGGGGCCAACGTCCTGACTTTC
>NA|TRBV7-8|TRBJ1-1|TRBD1
CASSTRTGWKAFF
TGTGCCAGCAGCACTCGGACAGGGTGGAAAGCTTTCTTT
>few|TRBV29-1|TRBJ1-2|NA
CSVPDTLGGYTF
TGCAGCGTCCCAGACACCCTAGGCGGCTACACCTTC
>NA|TRBV20-1|TRBJ2-7|NA
CSATPYGVGSYEQYF
TGCAGTGCTACTCCCTACGGGGTCGGCTCCTACGAGCAGTACTTC
>NA|TRBV9|TRBJ2-1|NA
CASSVGPRGSSYNEQFF
TGTGCCAGCAGCGTAGGTCCGCGGGGAAGCTCCTACAATGAGCAGTTCTTC
>NA|TRBV3-1|TRBJ1-2|NA
CASSHGPGPRLYGYTF
TGTGCCAGCAGCCATGGTCCGGGTCCGAGACTTTATGGCTACACCTTC
>few|TRBV12-3/TRBV12-4|TRBJ1-3|NA
CASKQGSGNTIYF
TGTGCCAGCAAGCAGGGCTCTGGAAACACCATATATTTT
>few|TRBV7-2|TRBJ2-5|TRBD2
CASSLGTGGGGRETQYF
TGTGCCAGCAGCTTAGGAACGGGGGGGGGCGGTCGGGAGACCCAGTACTTC
>NA|TRBV6-6|TRBJ1-1|NA
CASSYLQGNTEAFF
TGTGCCAGCAGTTACCTTCAGGGGAACACTGAAGCTTTCTTT
>NA|TRBV6-1|TRBJ1-1|TRBD1
CASSDLKGAMDTEAFF
TGTGCCAGCAGTGATCTAAAGGGGGCAATGGACACTGAAGCTTTCTTT
>NA|TRBV9|TRBJ2-5|NA
CASSVDLSVQETQYF
TGTGCCAGCAGCGTAGACCTTAGCGTCCAAGAGACCCAGTACTTC
>many|TRBV10-3|TRBJ2-1|TRBD1
CAISGTGENEQFF
TGTGCCATCAGTGGGACAGGGGAAAATGAGCAGTTCTTC
>few|TRBV7-6|TRBJ2-5|NA
CASSLTMGLETQYF
TGTGCCAGCAGCCTTACTATGGGTTTGGAGACCCAGTACTTC
>few|TRBV7-3|TRBJ1-1|NA
CASSPQGRSAEAFF
TGTGCCAGCAGCCCCCAGGGCAGGAGCGCTGAAGCTTTCTTT
>few|TRBV29-1|TRBJ2-7|TRBD1
CSVVGQGSSYEQYF
TGCAGCGTTGTTGGACAGGGCTCCTCCTACGAGCAGTACTTC
>few|TRBV10-3|TRBJ2-1|NA
CAISVELSYNEQFF
TGTGCCATCAGTGTGGAGCTCTCCTACAATGAGCAGTTCTTC
>NA|TRBV5-1|TRBJ2-1|TRBD2
CASSSQTLAGGSGHEQFF
TGCGCCAGCAGCTCGCAAACTCTAGCGGGGGGGTCGGGGCATGAGCAGTTCTTC
>NA|TRBV10-3|TRBJ1-2|NA
CAISLDIYGYTF
TGTGCCATCAGTTTGGACATCTATGGCTACACCTTC
>NA|TRBV5-1|TRBJ1-1|NA
CASSFRQRMNTEAFF
TGCGCCAGCAGCTTCAGACAGCGCATGAACACTGAAGCTTTCTTT
>NA|TRBV24-1|TRBJ1-4|NA
CATSEPGTAHEKLFF
TGTGCCACCAGTGAACCCGGGACTGCGCATGAAAAACTGTTTTTT
>NA|TRBV12-3/TRBV12-4|TRBJ1-4|NA
CASSSSGPGLLNEKLFF
TGTGCCAGCAGTTCTTCAGGGCCCGGGCTCCTTAATGAAAAACTGTTTTTT